This T cell receptor (beta chain) was recorded in a study of blood T cell repertoires in COVID-19 (dated by TCRdb to 2018 to 2021). About the full investigation: Samples covering the acute and convalescent phases of COVID-19 were provided by collaborators in the United States, Italy and Spain. Samples were obtained from the ongoing ImmuneRACE study (first 160 participants) and from 1,254 subjects provided by 6 global collaborators. The material from the prospective study consisted of cDNA or gDNA derived from T cells, B-cell-depleted T cells, or PBMCs. The repertoires were released in a freely available public database intended as a resource for research on the immune response to SARS-CoV-2. Sample metadata almost always included a de-identified subject ID, COVID-19 status, age in years and sex. Where available, HLA class I and class II types were taken from metadata supplied by the sample provider and were not determined by assay-based typing. Subjects who had been exposed to COVID-19, were actively infected with it, or had recovered from it provided the deeply sampled blood TCRbeta repertoires that made up the dataset. Points the paper makes about the study in general: How much clinical and demographic metadata was included differed by source and by participant, and the metadata was provided uncurated.

TCRbeta CDR3 regions were amplified from genomic DNA by means of the immunoSEQ Assay, a bias-controlled multiplex PCR. In the authors' own workflow: The number of nucleated cells in each sample was estimated by amplification of reference gene primers within the assay. To quantify the absolute abundance of each unique TCRbeta CDR3 rearrangement, sequence reads were collapsed and filtered. For each sample, productive Simpson clonality was calculated as the square root of Simpson's diversity index over productive rearrangements. This is the immuneACCESS table as TCRdb keeps it, with only in-frame sequences that have V and J called. A part of the clones is gone; compared with another copy, unresolved V genes explain less than half, and the rest is unexplained. V and J calls and clone size are as listed in that table; D and trimming were resolved from the DNA. The sample table holds roughly 70,000 clones, of which 80% were seen once. Of the sample, 18% falls within the top ten clones.

The CDR3 covers 16 residues, taking in both the cysteine and the phenylalanine. Of the read, only the CDR3 DNA is kept; its 48 bases are in frame from base 1. Ends trimmed: V by 0 bases, J by 2 bases; bases unmatched to a gene: 3. Per the germline V gene, SGHTA is the CDR1 and FQGNSA is the CDR2. A second Seattle source provided samples from volunteer blood donors who had recovered from COVID-19. Collaborating institutions collected whole blood in K2EDTA tubes following their own protocols. For TCRbeta analysis, collaborators shipped samples as frozen whole blood, isolated PBMCs, or DNA extracted from either of those sample types. As regards this clone: Its specific antigen is unknown. Within one base of it there is no much larger clone, and no base qualities were kept.

The sequence is built from TRBV7-2 and TRBJ2-3; 9 nucleotides in the junction match TRBD2. Sequenced sample: peripheral blood. The receptor's source is a man aged 65-85 years who had recovered from COVID-19. The DNA sequence is given as TGTGCCAGCAGCTTAGCGCAGCGGGGGGCCACAGATACGCAGTATTTT. It specifies CASSLAQRGATDTQYF.